The 10 T cell receptor beta chains below were found in one sample sequenced in a study of T cell repertoires in ileal Crohn's disease. This table comes from immunoSEQ multiplex PCR, and its TCRdb copy is limited to in-frame clones, with some not included. In the table there are roughly 7,000 clones, about 83% of which are singletons. Source material: ileal tissue. These receptors were taken from an adult with Crohn's disease.

This clone was counted only a few times. The chain combines TRBV6-6 with TRBJ2-7; D uncertain. Per the germline V gene, CDR1 is MNHNY and CDR2 is SVGAGI (reference sequence). The CDR3 sequence is 14 residues long. Trimming cost V 2 bases and J 0 bases, with 8 bases left between them. As DNA, the CDR3 is TGTGCCAGCAGTTACGAGCTATCCTCCTACGAGCAGTACTTC. It specifies CASSYELSSYEQYF.

V usage is TRBV19 and J usage is TRBJ2-4, with a tentative D call TRBD1 (6 bases). Trimming removed 10 bases from V and 7 bases from J, with 11 bases in between. CDR3 length equals 11 residues. CDR1 and CDR2 (germline): LNHDA, SQIVND (reference sequence). CDR3 loop: CATNQGNIQYF. CDR3 in DNA: TGTGCCACAAACCAGGGGAACATTCAGTACTTC. Complete variable domain (other parts from reference TRBV19 and TRBJ2-4): DGGITQSPKYLFRKEGQNVTLSCEQNLNHDAMYWYRQDPGQGLRLIYYSQIVNDFQKGDIAEGYSVSREKKESFPLTVTSAQKNPTAFYLCATNQGNIQYFGAGTRLSVL.

The genes are TRBV5-1 and TRBJ1-5; possible D gene TRBD1, 6 bases. CDR1 and CDR2 from the germline V gene are SGHRS and YFSETQ. V lost 8 bases and J lost 3, with 12 bases in between. This CDR3 comprises 13 residues. The CDR3: CASSSGVNQPQHF. The CDR3, as DNA: TGCGCCAGTTCATCAGGGGTCAATCAGCCCCAGCATTTT.

The rearrangement joins TRBV4-1 to TRBJ2-5; 8 bases map to TRBD2. The closer fit of TRBJ2-7 to the DNA end suggests the J call may be wrong. The CDR3 is 15 amino acids. CDR1 and CDR2 (germline): MGHRA, YSYEKL. CDR3 amino acids: CASSQGVSGIYEQYF. The CDR3 region has the DNA TGCGCCAGCAGCCAAGGTGTTAGCGGGATCTACGAGCAGTACTTC.

CDR3 amino acids: CASSLVRVLYNEQFF. CDR3 DNA sequence: TGTGCCAGCAGTTTAGTCAGGGTGTTGTACAATGAGCAGTTCTTC. The V gene is TRBV27, the J gene TRBJ2-1, with D perhaps TRBD1 (5 bases). Per germline, CDR1 MNHEY and CDR2 SMNVEV (reference sequence). The CDR3 totals 15 residues. With 2 bases removed from V and 4 bases from J, the gap between germline ends came to 12 bases.

This chain links TRBV5-5 with TRBJ2-3, with 14 bases fitting TRBD2. The V segment lost 6 bases and the J segment 2 bases; nucleotides outside the gene matches: 5. Germline V lookup: CDR1 SGHKS, CDR2 YYEKEE (reference sequence). The CDR3 extends over 16 amino acids. For the CDR3, the DNA is TGTGCCAGCAACACGGGACTAGCGGGAGTCACAGATACGCAGTATTTT. Amino acids: CASNTGLAGVTDTQYF.

This chain links TRBV5-1 with TRBJ1-1; TRBD1 might be the D (6 bases). CDR3 length: 13 residues. CDR1 and CDR2 (germline): SGHRS, YFSETQ. The germline V and J ends were trimmed by 2 bases and 6 bases, with 11 bases remaining between them. The CDR3 sequence is CASSFNRAAEAFF. The CDR3 nucleotides are TGCGCCAGCAGCTTTAACAGGGCGGCTGAAGCTTTCTTT.

Only one count was recorded for this clone. V is TRBV5-5 and J is TRBJ1-1; unclear D gene. The CDR3 is made up of 13 amino acids. From germline, CDR1 is SGHKS and CDR2 YYEKEE (reference sequence). Trimming shortened V by 4 bases and J by 6 bases, and 13 bases separated the two germline ends. The CDR3 DNA sequence: TGTGCCAGCAGCCCCTTTGTTACAGCTGAAGCTTTCTTT. Encoded protein: CASSPFVTAEAFF.

This chain connects TRBV5-5 to TRBJ2-5; 12 positions agree with TRBD2. The trim removed 4 bases at V and 4 bases at J, leaving 5 bases unmatched. Germline CDR1 SGHKS, CDR2 YYEKEE (reference sequence). This CDR3 has 15 residues. The CDR3 is CASSPSGRASETQYF. CDR3 sequence (DNA): TGTGCCAGCAGCCCTAGCGGGAGGGCCTCAGAGACCCAGTACTTC.

The chain couples TRBV28 to TRBJ1-2; 7 bases line up with TRBD1. The V and J ends lost 6 bases and 0 bases, in that order; junction bases with no gene match: 7. This CDR3 contains 15 residues. Germline CDR1 reads MDHEN; CDR2 reads SYDVKM. The CDR3 sequence is CASSNLGTANYGYTF. CDR3 DNA sequence: TGTGCCAGCAGCAATCTCGGGACAGCTAACTATGGCTACACCTTC.